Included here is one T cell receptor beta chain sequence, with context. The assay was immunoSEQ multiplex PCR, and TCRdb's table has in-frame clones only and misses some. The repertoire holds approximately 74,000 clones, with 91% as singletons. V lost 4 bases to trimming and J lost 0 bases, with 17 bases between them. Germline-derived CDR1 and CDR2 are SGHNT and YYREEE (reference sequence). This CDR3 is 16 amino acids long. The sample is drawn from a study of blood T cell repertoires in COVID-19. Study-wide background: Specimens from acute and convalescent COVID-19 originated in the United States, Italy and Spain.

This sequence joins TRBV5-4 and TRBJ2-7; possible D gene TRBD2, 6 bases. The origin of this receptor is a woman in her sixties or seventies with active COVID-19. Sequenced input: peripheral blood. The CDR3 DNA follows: TGTGCCAGCAGCAAGAAGGGACTGACCAGCTCCTACGAGCAGTACTTC. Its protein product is CASSKKGLTSSYEQYF.